This TCR beta chain came from a study of vaccination effects on CD4 cells after COVID-19. Study-level background: The participants, recipients of two vaccine doses, got either BNT162b2 or mRNA-1273.

The repertoire was sequenced with immunoSEQ multiplex PCR; TCRdb's copy has only in-frame clones and lacks some. Of some 40,000 clones in the sample, roughly 69% were seen once. With the ViraFEST assay, the study expanded antigen-specific CD4+ T cells using viral peptide pools, then sequenced them. A roughly ten-day culture period preceded the isolation of CD4+ T cells. Between March and December 2020, the person had a SARS-CoV-2 infection that PCR confirmed. Roughly 2.1 million PBMC were seeded per well and grown in the presence of about 10 IU/ml IL-2 and approximately 11 ug/ml peptides. About this clone: Antigen: not known.

The germline V gene has CDR1 SNHLY and CDR2 FYNNEI. Between the trimmed V and J ends, which lost 0 bases and 8 bases, there was a span of 16 bases. The CDR3 is 16 amino acids. The chain has TRBV2 and TRBJ1-4; D might be TRBD1 (5 bases). This sample comprised CD4+ T cells from PBMCs cultured with HCoV-NL63 spike peptides, obtained before COVID-19 vaccination. The clonotype was recovered from a human donor who had a prior SARS-CoV-2 infection. Written as DNA, the CDR3 is TGTGCCAGCAGTGAAGCGCGACAAGCGGGACGCGAAAAACTGTTTTTT. Translation: CASSEARQAGREKLFF.